The entry below describes one T cell receptor beta chain. This specimen belongs to a study of OX40 agonist ivuxolimab in advanced cancers. Measured with immunoSEQ multiplex PCR; TCRdb has only the in-frame clones, and not every one. The sample lists some 15,000 clones; about 90% were seen once. V was shortened by 7 bases and J by 7 bases, with 13 bases between the two germline ends. The germline gives CDR1 MGHDK, CDR2 SYGVNS. The length of the CDR3 is 13 residues. Material: CD4+ or CD8+ T cells sorted from blood, obtained in a trial of the OX40 agonist ivuxolimab. This chain links TRBV25-1 with TRBJ2-2; a possible D gene is TRBD2 (5 bases). This clonotype originated in an adult with an advanced solid tumor such as melanoma, head and neck, liver or kidney cancer. The CDR3 nucleotides are TGTGCCAGCAACCAGGCCGGAGGCGGGGAGCTGTTTTTT. Translated: CASNQAGGGELFF.